This T cell receptor (beta chain) emerged from a study of blood T cells in healthy people across ages. The authors extracted at least 5 micrograms of total RNA per sample. Sample-barcoded 5' priming and a J-beta primer mix drove a second PCR of about 7 to 11 cycles. Through a template-switch adaptor with 12 random nucleotides, each cDNA molecule received a tag. TCRdb passed the 5' RACE reads through MiXCR, listing each CDR3 protein once. Among about 680,000 distinct CDR3 sequences listed, approximately 50% were seen once. This CDR3 has 16 residues. The germline gives CDR1 MDHEN, CDR2 SYDVKM. Unmatched junction bases numbered 10, after V lost 3 bases and J lost 6 bases. As to this clonotype: As yet, its antigen is unknown.

Overall study results and limits: Diversity figures derived from one million T cells were judged to underestimate the true value. Older age went with lower TCR beta diversity per million T cells, in a roughly linear way.

The sequence derives from a woman in her sixties in good health. Sequencing was performed on blood. V gene TRBV28 combines with J gene TRBJ1-4; 7 bases agree with TRBD1. Here the CDR3 reads CASSFPDRRRDEKLFF. CDR3 coding DNA: TGTGCCAGCAGTTTCCCGGACAGGAGACGCGATGAAAAACTGTTTTTT.